These 29 T cell receptor beta chains came from one sample sequenced in a study of blood T cell repertoires in COVID-19. The data were produced by immunoSEQ multiplex PCR, yet TCRdb's version contains in-frame clones alone and is incomplete. The data hold some 130,000 clones, with 75% to 90% observed a single time. The sequenced material came from peripheral blood. The receptors come from a man aged 50 to 60 with active or convalescent COVID-19.

The chain joins TRBV7-7 to TRBJ2-1, with 11 bases fitting TRBD1. V gave up 1 base and J gave up 15 bases; unmatched junction bases: 8. In germline, CDR1 is SSHAT, CDR2 FNYEAQ (reference sequence). The CDR3 is 14 residues long. CDR3: CASSLVTGTGGLFF. The CDR3 DNA reads TGTGCCAGCAGCTTAGTGACCGGGACAGGGGGTTTGTTCTTC.

The chain carries TRBV11-2 and TRBJ1-2, with a possible D match to TRBD1 (6 bases). Trimming took 4 bases from V and 7 from J, leaving 16 bases between them. The germline V gene encodes CDR1 SGHAT and CDR2 FQNNGV. The CDR3 totals 14 residues. The CDR3 loop is CASSYLQGMSGYTF. In DNA, the CDR3 is TGTGCCAGCAGCTACTTACAGGGAATGAGTGGCTACACCTTC.

The chain couples TRBV11-2 to TRBJ2-1, with D possibly TRBD2 on 5 matching bases. With 5 bases removed from V and 7 bases from J, the gap between germline ends came to 18 bases. CDR3 length: 15 amino acids. The germline V gene has CDR1 SGHAT and CDR2 FQNNGV. The CDR3 DNA is TGTGCCAGCAGCGCCACCCGAGGGTCCTTGAATGAGCAGTTCTTC. Its translation: CASSATRGSLNEQFF.

The rearrangement joins TRBV11-3 to TRBJ2-1; 10 nucleotides align to TRBD1. This CDR3 contains 17 residues. Germline V gene lookup returns CDR1 SGHNT and CDR2 YENEEA. The V and J ends lost 5 bases and 5 bases, in that order; junction bases with no gene match: 12. This CDR3 reads CASSLSSGTGVHNEQFF. The CDR3 coding sequence is TGTGCCAGCAGCCTAAGCTCCGGGACAGGGGTCCACAATGAGCAGTTCTTC.

This rearrangement joins TRBV7-2 to TRBJ2-7; D is unresolved. The CDR3 sequence is 12 residues long. V was cut by 2 bases and J by 4 bases, with 6 bases left in between. The germline gives CDR1 SGHTA, CDR2 FQGNSA. The CDR3 bases are TGTGCCAGCAGCTTAACCGCGTACGAGCAGTACTTC. This sequence encodes CASSLTAYEQYF. The variable domain in full, with the rest retrieved from reference TRBV7-2 and TRBJ2-7, is GAGVSQSPSNKVTEKGKDVELRCDPISGHTALYWYRQSLGQGLEFLIYFQGNSAPDKSGLPSDRFSAERTGGSVSTLTIQRTQQEDSAVYLCASSLTAYEQYFGPGTRLTVT.

This rearrangement joins TRBV2 to TRBJ1-3; no reliable D call. V shed 4 bases and J shed 0 bases, with 10 bases lying between them. Germline CDR1 is SNHLY and CDR2 is FYNNEI. CDR3 length: 15 residues. This CDR3 is CASSARSISGNTIYF. The CDR3 DNA is TGTGCCAGCAGTGCGCGTTCAATCTCTGGAAACACCATATATTTT.

V and J are TRBV7-9 and TRBJ1-4, with D unclear. The CDR3 extends over 16 amino acids. Trimming took off 3 bases at V and 0 bases at J, with 11 bases between the two ends. Germline V gene lookup returns CDR1 SEHNR and CDR2 FQNEAQ (reference sequence). This CDR3 reads CASSFRRRATNEKLFF. The CDR3 DNA is TGTGCCAGCAGCTTTAGGAGGAGGGCAACTAATGAAAAACTGTTTTTT.

The V gene is TRBV30, the J gene TRBJ1-4, with 7 bases fitting TRBD1. V dropped 6 bases and J dropped 3; count of bases not matched to a gene: 7. Looked up from germline, CDR1 is GTSNPN and CDR2 is SVGIG (reference sequence). This CDR3 has 14 residues. Here the CDR3 reads CACTPGQPNEKLFF. CDR3 DNA: TGTGCCTGCACCCCGGGACAGCCTAATGAAAAACTGTTTTTT.

The chain links TRBV12-5 to TRBJ2-6, with TRBD1 matching over 7 bases. There are 24 residues in the CDR3. The V gene's germline CDR1 is LGHNT and CDR2 FRNRAP. V lost 6 bases and J lost 2; bases outside the gene matches: 31. CDR3 bases: TGTGCTAGTGGCCGGCGACAGGGATTAAGCCTATCCGACGCCGATAAAACTGGGGCCAACGTCCTGACTTTC. This codes for CASGRRQGLSLSDADKTGANVLTF. Based on the CDR3 plus reference TRBV12-5 and TRBJ2-6, the full variable domain is DARVTQTPRHKVTEMGQEVTMRCQPILGHNTVFWYRQTMMQGLELLAYFRNRAPLDDSGMPKDRFSAEMPDATLATLKIQPSEPRDSAVYFCASGRRQGLSLSDADKTGANVLTFGAGSRLTVL.

This sequence joins TRBV2 and TRBJ1-4, with TRBD1 matching over 10 bases. V was clipped by 10 bases and J by 6 bases; unmatched bases: 11. The germline CDR1 and CDR2 sequences are SNHLY and FYNNEI. The CDR3 consists of 15 residues. CDR3 loop: CATRTGGRDYEKLFF. CDR3 nucleotide sequence: TGTGCCACCCGGACAGGGGGAAGGGATTATGAAAAACTGTTTTTT.

This chain links TRBV11-2 with TRBJ2-1; TRBD1 matches at 9 bases. Per germline, CDR1 SGHAT and CDR2 FQNNGV. The CDR3 spans 15 residues. After removal of 5 bases from V and 5 bases from J, the junction contained 7 bases not matched to a gene. The CDR3 DNA sequence: TGTGCCAGCAGCCCAGGGACAGGGAATCACAATGAGCAGTTCTTC. Translation: CASSPGTGNHNEQFF.

This clone has just one count. The chain joins TRBV6-5 to TRBJ1-2; a weak D match, TRBD1 (5 bases). Germline V gives CDR1 MNHEY, CDR2 SVGAGI. Trimming cost V 6 bases and J 0 bases, with 14 bases left between them. The CDR3 totals 15 residues. CDR3 nucleotide sequence: TGTGCCAGCAGACCAGGGCTTACTTCTAACTATGGCTACACCTTC. Translated: CASRPGLTSNYGYTF.

V and J are TRBV7-6 and TRBJ2-7; D is possibly TRBD2 (6 bases). The CDR3 is 14 amino acids. CDR1 and CDR2 (germline): SGHVS, FNYEAQ. The V end lost 5 bases, the J end lost 0 bases, and 11 bases lay between the germline ends. The CDR3 is CASSPQTSSYEQYF. In DNA, the CDR3 is TGTGCCAGCAGCCCTCAGACTAGCTCCTACGAGCAGTACTTC.

The chain couples TRBV30 to TRBJ1-3; 9 bases align to TRBD1. The CDR3 is 17 amino acids. Trimming removed 0 bases from V and 7 bases from J; junction bases left unmatched: 13. Per the germline V gene, CDR1 is GTSNPN and CDR2 is SVGIG (reference sequence). Here the CDR3 DNA reads TGTGCCTGGAGTGTAGACAGGGGGATTCGTCTTGCCAACACCATATATTTT. Encoded protein: CAWSVDRGIRLANTIYF.

CDR3 sequence reads: CASSLSAGTSGGETQYF. The CDR3 region has the DNA TGTGCCAGCAGTTTATCCGCCGGGACTAGTGGGGGGGAGACCCAGTACTTC. This chain connects TRBV28 to TRBJ2-5; TRBD2 matches 8 bases. J was trimmed by 5 bases and V by 1 base; bases with no gene match: 12. Germline-derived CDR1 and CDR2 are MDHEN and SYDVKM. This CDR3 spans 17 amino acids.

Written as DNA, the CDR3 is TGTGCCAGCAGCGTAGGGACAGGGGGTCATCAGCCCCAGCATTTT. Translated: CASSVGTGGHQPQHF. The V and J genes are TRBV9 and TRBJ1-5; 10 nucleotides align to TRBD1. The CDR3 runs to 15 residues. V lost 0 bases and J lost 5; bases outside the gene matches: 2. CDR1 is SGDLS and CDR2 is YYNGEE in the germline V gene.

The chain recombines TRBV27 with TRBJ1-2, with TRBD1 identical over 9 bases. With V trimmed by 6 bases and J by 4 bases, 9 bases remained unmatched. CDR1 is MNHEY and CDR2 is SMNVEV in the germline V gene (reference sequence). The CDR3 contains 15 residues. The CDR3 here is CASSYKTGGSYGYTF. The CDR3 bases are TGTGCCAGCAGCTATAAGACAGGGGGTAGCTATGGCTACACCTTC.

Here the CDR3 DNA reads TGTGCCAGTAGTCTACAGGGGAACACTGAAGCTTTCTTT. Its translation is CASSLQGNTEAFF. The gene calls are TRBV19 and TRBJ1-1; TRBD1 might be the D (6 bases). In germline, CDR1 is LNHDA, CDR2 SQIVND (reference sequence). The CDR3 totals 13 residues. The V end lost 5 bases, the J end lost 1 base, and 8 bases lay between the germline ends.

The chain is built from TRBV19 and TRBJ2-7; D is perhaps TRBD1 (6 bases). The ends were cut back, 6 bases at V and 2 bases at J, with 17 bases in the middle. The CDR3 is 15 residues long. Germline assignment: CDR1 LNHDA and CDR2 SQIVND (reference sequence). The CDR3 protein is CASSTGTLVPYEQYF. In nucleotides, the CDR3 is TGTGCCAGTAGCACCGGGACACTAGTACCCTACGAGCAGTACTTC.

The rearrangement links TRBV28 to TRBJ1-2, with 9 nucleotides matching TRBD1. The CDR3 covers 17 residues. CDR1 and CDR2 from the germline V gene are MDHEN and SYDVKM. The V and J ends lost 7 bases and 4 bases, in that order; junction bases with no gene match: 16. The CDR3 reads CASNRQGGKSPGYGYTF. CDR3 bases: TGTGCCAGCAATAGACAGGGGGGGAAATCCCCAGGCTATGGCTACACCTTC.

V usage is TRBV5-1 and J usage is TRBJ2-1, with 8 bases that match TRBD2. The CDR3 length is 16 residues. CDR1 and CDR2 (germline): SGHRS, YFSETQ. V dropped 0 bases and J dropped 6; count of bases not matched to a gene: 8. The CDR3: CASSLVAGGTTNEQFF. The CDR3, as DNA: TGCGCCAGCAGCTTGGTCGCGGGGGGCACTACCAATGAGCAGTTCTTC.

This clone was seen only once. This chain joins TRBV9 and TRBJ2-3, with 7 bases that match TRBD2. CDR3 length equals 16 residues. Trimming removed 1 base from V and 4 bases from J; junction bases left unmatched: 9. Germline assignment: CDR1 SGDLS and CDR2 YYNGEE. The CDR3 loop reads CASSVQLAGVPDTQYF. The CDR3 coding sequence is TGTGCCAGCAGCGTACAACTGGCGGGAGTCCCAGATACGCAGTATTTT.

V gene TRBV24-1 combines with J gene TRBJ2-2; tentative D call: TRBD2 (6 bases). The CDR3 consists of 15 residues. Germline V CDR1 and CDR2: KGHDR, SFDVKD. Deletions cut 4 bases from V and 3 bases from J, with 11 bases between. The CDR3 spells CATSDRDSYTGELFF. The CDR3 region has the DNA TGTGCCACCAGTGACAGGGACTCCTACACCGGGGAGCTGTTTTTT.

The chain has TRBV9 and TRBJ1-6, with 12 bases matching TRBD1. The CDR3 covers 16 residues. Germline V gives CDR1 SGDLS, CDR2 YYNGEE. Trimming at V came to 0 bases and at J to 10 bases, leaving 5 bases not matched to a gene. The CDR3 nucleotides are TGTGCCAGCAGCGTAGGAGGGACAGGGGGCAGCTCACCCCTCCACTTT. Its translation: CASSVGGTGGSSPLHF.

The chain links TRBV2 to TRBJ2-1; 15 bases align to TRBD2. The CDR3 consists of 16 residues. The J segment lost 3 bases and the V segment lost 6 bases, leaving 3 bases of the junction unmatched. Germline V gene data show CDR1 as SNHLY and CDR2 as FYNNEI. Written as DNA, the CDR3 is TGTGCCAGCAGGGGGACTAGCGGGGGGTACTACAATGAGCAGTTCTTC. Translating it yields CASRGTSGGYYNEQFF.

The rearrangement links TRBV25-1 to TRBJ1-6, with 8 bases that match TRBD1. The CDR3 totals 14 residues. Per germline, CDR1 MGHDK and CDR2 SYGVNS. V was clipped by 2 bases and J by 7 bases; unmatched bases: 1. CDR3 sequence reads: CASSEDRGNSPLHF. The CDR3 nucleotides are TGTGCCAGCAGTGAAGACAGGGGAAATTCACCCCTCCACTTT. Together with reference TRBV25-1 and TRBJ1-6, the CDR3 gives the full variable domain: EADIYQTPRYLVIGTGKKITLECSQTMGHDKMYWYQQDPGMELHLIHYSYGVNSTEKGDLSSESTVSRIRTEHFPLTLESARPSHTSQYLCASSEDRGNSPLHFGNGTRLTVT.

The J gene is TRBJ1-6, the V gene TRBV7-2; weak D call: TRBD1 (5 bases). Deletions cut 5 bases from V and 5 bases from J, with 7 bases between. The CDR3 consists of 13 residues. Germline CDR1 and CDR2: SGHTA and FQGNSA. The DNA of the CDR3 is TGTGCCAGCAGCATACAGGATAATTCACCCCTCCACTTT. This gives the protein CASSIQDNSPLHF.

This sequence joins TRBV6-6 and TRBJ1-4, with TRBD1 matching 8 bases. Trimming at V came to 6 bases and at J to 2 bases, leaving 2 bases not matched to a gene. Germline V gene data show CDR1 as MNHNY and CDR2 as SVGAGI (reference sequence). This CDR3 is built from 14 residues. The chain's CDR3 is CASSNRGTNEKLFF. CDR3 DNA: TGTGCCAGCAGCAACAGGGGGACTAATGAAAAACTGTTTTTT.

The CDR3 region has the DNA TGTGCCAGCAGTGAGGGGACTAGCGCTGCCTACGAGCAGTACTTC. Protein sequence: CASSEGTSAAYEQYF. This chain uses TRBV2 with TRBJ2-7; 10 bases are a match to TRBD2. The CDR3 extends over 15 amino acids. V was pared by 3 bases and J by 2 bases, with 4 bases of the junction left unmatched. Germline CDR1 is SNHLY and CDR2 is FYNNEI.